Listed below are T cell receptor beta chains from one sample, sequenced in a study of blood T cell repertoires in COVID-19. Libraries were prepared by immunoSEQ multiplex PCR; TCRdb keeps only in-frame clonotypes and omits some of them. The data contain around 200,000 clones, around 88% of them singletons. The specimen was peripheral blood. These TCRs come from a woman aged 45-65 years with acute or convalescent COVID-19. CDR3s include the opening cysteine and the closing phenylalanine or tryptophan. A D gene is named only where the DNA matches it firmly. Some rows mark clone size as missing; the rest say once, few, many or name a class of expanded clone.

CDR3 DNA	CDR3 protein	CDR3 length	clone size	D gene	V gene	J gene
TGTGCCAGCAGCCTGACTAGCGGGAGGGGTAATGAGCAGTTCTTC	CASSLTSGRGNEQFF	15	-	TRBD2	TRBV7-2	TRBJ2-1
TGTGCCAGCAGTGATCGGACAGGTCACCAGCATTTT	CASSDRTGHQHF	12	-	TRBD1	TRBV6-6	TRBJ1-5
TGTGCCAGCAGCTCCTCCGGGACAGGGGCTTATAATGAAAAACTGTTTTTT	CASSSSGTGAYNEKLFF	17	few	TRBD1	TRBV5-5	TRBJ1-4
TGTGCCACCAGCAGAGAAAGAGACACGAACACTGAAGCTTTCTTT	CATSRERDTNTEAFF	15	-	-	TRBV15	TRBJ1-1
TGTGCCACCAGCCGGGACAGGACCCATGGCTACACCTTC	CATSRDRTHGYTF	13	-	TRBD1	TRBV24-1	TRBJ1-2
TGTGCCACCAGTGATGGGACAGGACAATTCTCGAACTATGGCTACACCTTC	CATSDGTGQFSNYGYTF	17	-	TRBD1	TRBV24-1	TRBJ1-2
TGTGCCAGCAGCCGATCACTAGTTGGTGAGACCCAGTACTTC	CASSRSLVGETQYF	14	-	-	TRBV7-8	TRBJ2-5
TGTGCCAGTAGTACCACAGGACTAGTGACCTACAATGAGCAGTTCTTC	CASSTTGLVTYNEQFF	16	-	TRBD2	TRBV19	TRBJ2-1
TGTGCCACCAGTGATGAAGGGGGCTGGGATGAGCAGTTCTTC	CATSDEGGWDEQFF	14	-	TRBD1	TRBV24-1	TRBJ2-1
TGTGCCACCAGCGGGGACAGTAGCAATCAGCCCCAGCATTTT	CATSGDSSNQPQHF	14	-	TRBD1	TRBV24-1	TRBJ1-5
TGTGCCAGTGGGGACAGGGGGACCGGGGAGCTGTTTTTT	CASGDRGTGELFF	13	-	TRBD1	TRBV2	TRBJ2-2
TGTGCCAGCTCAGCACTAAGGGGAACCGGGGAGCTGTTTTTT	CASSALRGTGELFF	14	-	-	TRBV18	TRBJ2-2
TGTGCCAGCAGCTTAGCATCTAGCGGGGGTAGGTATACGCAGTATTTT	CASSLASSGGRYTQYF	16	-	TRBD2	TRBV7-6	TRBJ2-3
TGTGCCACCAGTGACACCCGGGTTTCGACCTACGAGCAGTACTTC	CATSDTRVSTYEQYF	15	-	-	TRBV24-1	TRBJ2-7
TGTGCCAGCAGTTTATCCTCCGGACTAGCGGGAATAATAAAGCGGGAGACCCAGTACTTC	CASSLSSGLAGIIKRETQYF	20	few	TRBD2	TRBV27	TRBJ2-5
TGCGCCAGCAGTGAGGATAGCTCTGGAAACACCATATATTTT	CASSEDSSGNTIYF	14	-	-	TRBV10-1	TRBJ1-3
TGTGCCACCAGCAGAGCGGCTCTAGCGGGATCAACAGATACGCAGTATTTT	CATSRAALAGSTDTQYF	17	-	TRBD2	TRBV15	TRBJ2-3
TGTGCCAGCAGTTTAAGCCAAACTAATGAAAAACTGTTTTTT	CASSLSQTNEKLFF	14	-	-	TRBV28	TRBJ1-4
TGTGCCAGCAGTTTGTATGGCCATTATAGCAATCAGCCCCAGCATTTT	CASSLYGHYSNQPQHF	16	-	-	TRBV28	TRBJ1-5
TGTGCCAGCAGCCAACTGGGACAGGGGGATTCAGATACGCAGTATTTT	CASSQLGQGDSDTQYF	16	-	TRBD1	TRBV5-6	TRBJ2-3
TGTGCCAGCAGTTTGGTGCTAGCGGGAGCGGAGACCCAGTACTTC	CASSLVLAGAETQYF	15	-	TRBD2	TRBV28	TRBJ2-5
TGTGCCAGCACCCTTAAGAGGGACACCGGGGAGCTGTTTTTT	CASTLKRDTGELFF	14	-	-	TRBV27	TRBJ2-2
TGTGCCAGCAGCCCCGGACTAGCGGGTCAAGATACGCAGTATTTT	CASSPGLAGQDTQYF	15	-	TRBD2	TRBV9	TRBJ2-3
TGTGCCAGCAGTTTAGTAACAGGGGGGCACGGCTACACCTTC	CASSLVTGGHGYTF	14	-	TRBD1	TRBV28	TRBJ1-2
TGCGCCAGCAGCTTCGGGACAGGGGGCTCCTACGAGCAGTACTTC	CASSFGTGGSYEQYF	15	-	TRBD1	TRBV5-1	TRBJ2-7
TGTGCCGATAGAGGGACAGGGGGGGCAGATACGCAGTATTTT	CADRGTGGADTQYF	14	-	TRBD1	TRBV2	TRBJ2-3
TGTGCCAGCAGTTTTGGACCCCCGATAGCGAAGACCCAGTACTTC	CASSFGPPIAKTQYF	15	-	-	TRBV6-2/TRBV6-3	TRBJ2-5
TGTGCCTGGCAGGGACAGGGAAATTCACCCCTCCACTTT	CAWQGQGNSPLHF	13	-	TRBD1	TRBV30	TRBJ1-6
TGTGCCAGCAGCGGAGCGGGAGGGTCCTACAATGAGCAGTTCTTC	CASSGAGGSYNEQFF	15	-	TRBD2	TRBV28	TRBJ2-1
TGTGCCAGCAGCTTTGGACAGCTGAATCAGCCCCAGCATTTT	CASSFGQLNQPQHF	14	few	-	TRBV5-8	TRBJ1-5
TGTGCCAGCAGCTTTCAGCGGGACTTTTACAATGAGCAGTTCTTC	CASSFQRDFYNEQFF	15	-	TRBD2	TRBV7-6	TRBJ2-1
TGTGCCACCGGGGGGGCGGGGGCGCGGAGCAAAAACATTCAGTACTTC	CATGGAGARSKNIQYF	16	-	TRBD2	TRBV28	TRBJ2-4
TGTGCCAGCAGTTTACAGGGCTGGGGTGAAAAACTGTTTTTT	CASSLQGWGEKLFF	14	-	-	TRBV6-5	TRBJ1-4
TGCGCCAGCAGCTTAACTACTCCCCCCCAAGAGACCCAGTACTTC	CASSLTTPPQETQYF	15	once	-	TRBV5-1	TRBJ2-5
TGTGCCAGCCTTCGGGCGGGACAGGCACTACAAGAGACCCAGTACTTC	CASLRAGQALQETQYF	16	-	TRBD1	TRBV5-5	TRBJ2-5
TGTGCCAGCAGTTCATTTTATGAGCAGTTCTTC	CASSSFYEQFF	11	-	-	TRBV28	TRBJ2-1
TGCGCCAGCAGCCAAGATCTCGGTTTGGCGGGCAATCAGCCCCAGCATTTT	CASSQDLGLAGNQPQHF	17	-	-	TRBV4-1	TRBJ1-5
TGTGCCAGCAGTGGACTAGCCACGAGGGGTTGGGATACGCAGTATTTT	CASSGLATRGWDTQYF	16	-	TRBD2	TRBV2	TRBJ2-3
TGTGCCAGCAGTTTTTTAGCCGCAGGGGGACAGACCCAGTACTTC	CASSFLAAGGQTQYF	15	once	TRBD1	TRBV27	TRBJ2-5
TGTGCCAGCAGCCAAGGGATCCTAGCGGGCCCATCCTACGAGCAGTACTTC	CASSQGILAGPSYEQYF	17	-	TRBD2	TRBV14	TRBJ2-7
TGTGCCACCAGCATCCAGAGGGCGTACAATGAGCAGTTCTTC	CATSIQRAYNEQFF	14	-	-	TRBV15	TRBJ2-1
TGTGCCAGCAGTTGGACCGTAGCGGGAATTCATTCCTTACAATTAAATGAGCAGTTCTTC	CASSWTVAGIHSLQLNEQFF	20	-	TRBD2	TRBV28	TRBJ2-1
TGTGCCAGCTCATCATCACAGGGTTTGGGTGAGCAGTACTTC	CASSSSQGLGEQYF	14	-	-	TRBV18	TRBJ2-7
TGTGCCAGCAGCTTGGAGCCGGGACTAGCTTACGAGCAGTACTTC	CASSLEPGLAYEQYF	15	-	TRBD2	TRBV5-4	TRBJ2-7
TGTGCCACCAGTGATTTGCCTAGCGGAGGAGAGACCCAGTACTTC	CATSDLPSGGETQYF	15	few	TRBD2	TRBV24-1	TRBJ2-5
TGTGCCACCAGTCGGTTTAGCACCGGGGAGCTGTTTTTT	CATSRFSTGELFF	13	-	-	TRBV24-1	TRBJ2-2
TGCGCCAGCAGCCACGACAGGTACGAGCAGTACTTC	CASSHDRYEQYF	12	-	-	TRBV5-1	TRBJ2-7
TGTGCCAGCAGCCAAGAGGGCGGGAACTACAATGAGCAGTTCTTC	CASSQEGGNYNEQFF	15	-	-	TRBV3-1/TRBV3-2	TRBJ2-1
TGTGCCAGTAGTGCGGGGGGTCCCGGGGAGAGTCAGCCCCAGCATTTT	CASSAGGPGESQPQHF	16	few	-	TRBV19	TRBJ1-5
TGTGCCAGCAGTGAAGGCAGGGCCCAAACCGGGGAGCTGTTTTTT	CASSEGRAQTGELFF	15	-	-	TRBV2	TRBJ2-2
TGTGCCATCAGTGGGGGAGCCTACGAGCAGTACTTC	CAISGGAYEQYF	12	-	-	TRBV10-3	TRBJ2-7
TGTGCCAGCAGTCCAGGGGGCTACGAGCAGTACTTC	CASSPGGYEQYF	12	-	TRBD1	TRBV6-6	TRBJ2-7
TGTGCCAGCTTTTTGACAGGGGGTAATTCACCCCTCCACTTT	CASFLTGGNSPLHF	14	-	TRBD1	TRBV18	TRBJ1-6
TGTGCCACCAGTGATTTGCGGGTCGGGAGGGGTACGCAGTATTTT	CATSDLRVGRGTQYF	15	many	TRBD2	TRBV24-1	TRBJ2-3
TGTGCCAGCAGCCCGACAGGGGCCTACGAGCAGTACTTC	CASSPTGAYEQYF	13	-	TRBD1	TRBV7-9	TRBJ2-7
TGTGCCAGCAGCTTGTCCCTCGGGGGGCTCTACGAGCAGTACTTC	CASSLSLGGLYEQYF	15	-	-	TRBV5-6	TRBJ2-7
TGTGCCAGCAGCACCCTTCGGGGGGCAGCGAAGTGGGACTTT	CASSTLRGAAKWDF	14	-	-	TRBV3-1/TRBV3-2	TRBJ1-1
TGCGCCAGCAGCCAAGATTCGCGACTCGCGTGGGATGAGCAGTTCTTC	CASSQDSRLAWDEQFF	16	-	-	TRBV4-1	TRBJ2-1
TGTGCCAGCAGTTTAATAGACAGGGGGACCACAGATACGCAGTATTTT	CASSLIDRGTTDTQYF	16	-	TRBD1	TRBV28	TRBJ2-3
TGTGCCAGCAGTTTCTTGCGTTCACCCCTCCACTTT	CASSFLRSPLHF	12	-	-	TRBV28	TRBJ1-6